The 32 T cell receptor beta chains listed next were all sequenced from one sample in a study of response to subunit inactivated influenza vaccine. TCRdb recomputed calls from the RT-PCR reads with MiXCR, one row per CDR3 protein. This table has a few hundred thousand distinct CDR3 sequences, roughly a fifth appearing once. Sample: PBMCs from blood, taken 21 months after vaccination. The receptor source for this set is a man between 50 and 69 years old who received an inactivated influenza vaccine.

This clonotype was detected only a few times. V and J are TRBV19 and TRBJ2-7, with a weak D call TRBD2 (6 bases). This CDR3 contains 14 residues. Per the germline V gene, CDR1 is LNHDA and CDR2 is SQIVND (reference sequence). The V end was cut by 4 bases, the J end by 2 bases, with 12 bases between. The CDR3 protein is CASSTGTATYEQYF. The CDR3 DNA reads as TGTGCCAGTAGTACCGGGACTGCGACCTACGAGCAGTACTTC. The full variable domain, completed using reference TRBV19 and TRBJ2-7, is DGGITQSPKYLFRKEGQNVTLSCEQNLNHDAMYWYRQDPGQGLRLIYYSQIVNDFQKGDIAEGYSVSREKKESFPLTVTSAQKNPTAFYLCASSTGTATYEQYFGPGTRLTVT.

In its sample, this clonotype was seen a few times. V is TRBV3-1 and J is TRBJ1-2; D perhaps matches TRBD1 (5 bases). CDR3 length: 12 residues. Deletions cut 6 bases from V and 8 bases from J, with 13 bases between. Per germline, CDR1 LGHDT and CDR2 YNNKEL (reference sequence). The CDR3: CASRHPGSGYTF. The CDR3 DNA sequence: TGTGCCAGCAGACACCCAGGGAGCGGCTACACCTTC.

The chain links TRBV15 to TRBJ1-2; D is undetermined. The germline V gene has CDR1 LNHNV and CDR2 YYDKDF (reference sequence). The CDR3 extends over 15 amino acids. Trimming took 7 bases from V and 2 from J, leaving 17 bases between them. The CDR3 nucleotides read TGTGCCACCATCCAATCCGGGGAAGGGAACTATGGCTACACCTTC. Amino acids: CATIQSGEGNYGYTF. Together with reference TRBV15 and TRBJ1-2, the CDR3 gives the full variable domain: DAMVIQNPRYQVTQFGKPVTLSCSQTLNHNVMYWYQQKSSQAPKLLFHYYDKDFNNEADTPDNFQSRRPNTSFCFLDIRSPGLGDTAMYLCATIQSGEGNYGYTFGSGTRLTVV.

This clonotype turned up a few times. The rearrangement joins TRBV20-1 to TRBJ2-5; 12 bases fit TRBD1. CDR1 DFQATT and CDR2 SNEGSKA come from the germline V gene (reference sequence). The CDR3 loop spans 14 amino acids. Trimming at V came to 4 bases and at J to 4 bases, leaving 4 bases not matched to a gene. Here the CDR3 DNA reads TGCAGTGCTACCGGGACAGGGGGCACAGAGACCCAGTACTTC. It specifies CSATGTGGTETQYF.

This clonotype has more than one count but fewer than ten. The CDR3 spells CASSSAAVTWTEAFF. In nucleotides, the CDR3 is TGTGCCAGCAGCTCGGCAGCGGTGACATGGACTGAAGCTTTCTTT. The chain is built from TRBV7-6 and TRBJ1-1, with D unclear. Germline V CDR1 and CDR2: SGHVS, FNYEAQ. Between the trimmed V and J ends, which lost 4 bases and 5 bases, there was a span of 17 bases. This CDR3 comprises 15 residues.

The rearrangement joins TRBV6-5 to TRBJ1-6; unclear D gene. The CDR3 is made up of 14 amino acids. Per germline, CDR1 MNHEY and CDR2 SVGAGI. V was pared by 2 bases and J by 9 bases, with 11 bases between. As DNA, the CDR3 is TGTGCCAGCAGTTACAGTCAGGAAGGTTCACCCCTCCACTTT. It yields the protein CASSYSQEGSPLHF.

The chain combines TRBV5-5 with TRBJ1-5; a possible D gene is TRBD1 (5 bases). Trimming stripped 7 bases from V and 2 bases from J, with 7 bases between. The CDR3 consists of 12 residues. Germline CDR1 and CDR2: SGHKS and YYEKEE (reference sequence). The CDR3 reads CASGDGNQPQHF. DNA of the CDR3: TGTGCCAGCGGGGACGGCAATCAGCCCCAGCATTTT.

This clonotype was detected only once. V and J are TRBV5-6 and TRBJ2-1; possibly TRBD1 for D (5 bases). Deletions cut 3 bases from V and 1 base from J, with 14 bases between. The CDR3 contains 16 residues. Germline CDR1 and CDR2: SGHDT and YYEEEE. CDR3 sequence reads: CASSSVRGISYNEQFF. CDR3 nucleotides: TGTGCCAGCAGCTCCGTAAGGGGAATTTCCTACAATGAGCAGTTCTTC.

This clonotype was detected only a few times. This chain connects TRBV12-3 or TRBV12-4 to TRBJ1-1; D is possibly TRBD1 (5 bases). V was shortened by 4 bases and J by 3 bases, with 9 bases between the two germline ends. The CDR3 runs to 13 residues. The CDR3 region is CASSWGVYTEAFF. CDR3 in DNA: TGTGCCAGCAGTTGGGGGGTGTACACTGAAGCTTTCTTT.

The CDR3 protein is CASSLPQGQGLYEQYF. CDR3 nucleotides: TGTGCCAGCAGTCTCCCCCAAGGACAGGGATTGTACGAGCAGTACTTC. The chain joins TRBV28 to TRBJ2-7; 8 nucleotides line up with TRBD1. CDR3 length: 16 amino acids. V was clipped by 5 bases and J by 4 bases; unmatched bases: 13. The germline V gene encodes CDR1 MDHEN and CDR2 SYDVKM.

V is TRBV4-1 and J is TRBJ1-2, with 7 bases matching TRBD1. This CDR3 region has 15 residues. The germline CDR1 and CDR2 sequences are MGHRA and YSYEKL. The ends lost 3 bases at V and 6 bases at J; junction bases unmatched: 10. Here the CDR3 DNA reads TGCGCCAGCAGCCACAGAACAGGGGTTGGCGATGGCTACACCTTC. This codes for CASSHRTGVGDGYTF.

This chain links TRBV6-2 or TRBV6-3 with TRBJ2-3; D is undetermined. CDR3 length: 16 residues. The V gene's germline CDR1 is MNHEY and CDR2 SVGEGT. Trimming pared 0 bases from V and 0 bases from J, leaving 10 bases between. DNA for the CDR3: TGTGCCAGCAGTTACTCTTGGACGGAAAGCACAGATACGCAGTATTTT. This gives the protein CASSYSWTESTDTQYF.

The rearrangement uses TRBV2 and TRBJ2-1; 8 positions match TRBD1. Unmatched junction bases numbered 1, after V lost 2 bases and J lost 1 base. Germline-derived CDR1 and CDR2 are SNHLY and FYNNEI. The CDR3 has 15 residues. The CDR3 is CASSEQGASYNEQFF. CDR3 DNA: TGTGCCAGCAGTGAACAGGGGGCGTCCTACAATGAGCAGTTCTTC.

This chain connects TRBV4-3 to TRBJ1-5; perhaps TRBD1 as D (5 bases). Trimming cost V 0 bases and J 10 bases, with 16 bases left between them. Germline loops: CDR1 LGHNA, CDR2 YSLEER. This CDR3 region has 15 residues. The CDR3: CASSQEWTSRVPQHF. The CDR3 region has the DNA TGCGCCAGCAGCCAAGAGTGGACAAGTAGGGTCCCCCAGCATTTT.

This chain joins TRBV27 and TRBJ2-3; unclear D gene. The CDR3 length is 14 residues. The V end lost 2 bases, the J end lost 0 bases, and 6 bases lay between the germline ends. Germline CDR1 reads MNHEY; CDR2 reads SMNVEV (reference sequence). DNA for the CDR3: TGTGCCAGCAGTTTAGCAACTAGCACAGATACGCAGTATTTT. It codes for CASSLATSTDTQYF.

Only a few counts were recorded for this clonotype. The rearrangement uses TRBV12-3 or TRBV12-4 and TRBJ1-5, with D possibly matching TRBD1 (5 bases). V was cut by 2 bases and J by 4 bases, with 9 bases left in between. The CDR3 consists of 14 residues. DNA of the CDR3: TGTGCCAGCAGTTTACAGGGCCAAAATCAGCCCCAGCATTTT. Protein: CASSLQGQNQPQHF.

The chain links TRBV12-3 or TRBV12-4 to TRBJ2-2; D remains unclear. V was clipped by 6 bases and J by 1 base, with 15 bases between them. This CDR3 is built from 16 residues. The CDR3 sequence: CASSFSGRMNTGELFF. The CDR3, as DNA: TGTGCCAGCAGCTTTAGTGGACGGATGAACACCGGGGAGCTGTTTTTT.

The J gene is TRBJ1-4, the V gene TRBV18; D ambiguous. The CDR3 runs to 13 residues. Deletions cut 5 bases from V and 6 bases from J, with 10 bases between. Germline CDR1 is KGHSH and CDR2 is LQKENI. In nucleotides, the CDR3 is TGTGCCAGCTCAGACCGGGAGCATGAAAAACTGTTTTTT. Its protein is CASSDREHEKLFF.

This clonotype was seen more than once but under ten times. The chain employs TRBV5-1 and TRBJ2-1, with 7 bases lining up with TRBD2. Germline V gene data show CDR1 as SGHRS and CDR2 as YFSETQ. V lost 3 bases and J lost 3; bases outside the gene matches: 9. CDR3 length: 16 amino acids. The CDR3 spells CASSWGGPGNYNEQFF. DNA of the CDR3: TGCGCCAGCAGCTGGGGGGGACCAGGGAACTACAATGAGCAGTTCTTC. Drawing the rest from reference TRBV5-1 and TRBJ2-1, the complete variable domain is KAGVTQTPRYLIKTRGQQVTLSCSPISGHRSVSWYQQTPGQGLQFLFEYFSETQRNKGNFPGRFSGRQFSNSRSEMNVSTLELGDSALYLCASSWGGPGNYNEQFFGPGTRLTVL.

This clonotype was detected a few times. The chain employs TRBV6-2 or TRBV6-3 and TRBJ2-1, with a possible D match to TRBD2 (6 bases). Germline V gives CDR1 MNHEY, CDR2 SVGEGT. The CDR3 extends over 13 amino acids. Trimming stripped 5 bases from V and 4 bases from J, with 9 bases between. This chain's CDR3 is CASSRTTYNEQFF. CDR3 DNA sequence: TGTGCCAGCAGTAGGACTACATACAATGAGCAGTTCTTC.

This clonotype has a handful of counts. The chain combines TRBV6-5 with TRBJ2-3; D is perhaps TRBD2 (5 bases). Germline CDR1 MNHEY, CDR2 SVGAGI. The ends were cut back, 0 bases at V and 0 bases at J, with 7 bases in the middle. The CDR3 consists of 15 residues. Here the CDR3 DNA reads TGTGCCAGCAGTTACTCCGAGGGAAGCACAGATACGCAGTATTTT. Translated, it gives CASSYSEGSTDTQYF.

This clonotype was observed once. The gene calls are TRBV9 and TRBJ2-3, with 8 bases matching TRBD2. The ends lost 4 bases at V and 5 bases at J; junction bases unmatched: 9. The CDR3 contains 15 residues. Per the germline V gene, CDR1 is SGDLS and CDR2 is YYNGEE. The CDR3 loop reads CASSPRLAIGDTQYF. In DNA, the CDR3 is TGTGCCAGCAGCCCACGACTAGCGATCGGAGATACGCAGTATTTT.

This chain joins TRBV12-3 or TRBV12-4 and TRBJ1-5; D is ambiguous. The V end lost 7 bases, the J end lost 1 base, and 11 bases lay between the germline ends. There are 14 residues in the CDR3. In nucleotides, the CDR3 is TGTGCCAGCACCTCTAGTTGGAGCAATCAGCCCCAGCATTTT. Translating gives CASTSSWSNQPQHF.

The CDR3 DNA reads TGCAGCGGGCATACGACTGAAGCTTTCTTT. This codes for CSGHTTEAFF. The V and J genes are TRBV29-1 and TRBJ1-1; D uncertain. The germline gives CDR1 SQVTM, CDR2 ANQGSEA. Between the trimmed V and J ends, which lost 7 bases and 5 bases, there was a span of 8 bases. The CDR3 runs to 10 residues.

This clonotype showed up just a few times. The rearrangement links TRBV6-2 or TRBV6-3 to TRBJ1-1; 9 bases are shared with TRBD1. The CDR3 loop spans 15 amino acids. From germline, CDR1 is MNHEY and CDR2 SVGEGT. V trimming: 5 bases; J trimming: 3 bases; junction bases outside the gene matches: 7. The CDR3 region is CASSGRTGAYTEAFF. The CDR3 region has the DNA TGTGCCAGCAGTGGCAGGACAGGGGCTTACACTGAAGCTTTCTTT.

The J gene is TRBJ2-1, the V gene TRBV5-1, with D unclear. V dropped 4 bases and J dropped 16 bases, with 21 bases sitting between them. Germline CDR1 is SGHRS and CDR2 is YFSETQ. CDR3 length equals 13 residues. The CDR3 region is CASSSRWSGTGFF. The DNA of the CDR3 is TGCGCCAGCAGCAGTCGTTGGAGTGGAACGGGTTTCTTC.

The chain employs TRBV12-3 or TRBV12-4 and TRBJ2-7; D uncertain. V was trimmed by 5 bases and J by 6 bases, leaving 8 bases between them. The CDR3 sequence is 11 residues long. The CDR3 sequence is CASSTSREQYF. The CDR3 DNA reads as TGTGCCAGCAGTACCTCCCGCGAGCAGTACTTC.

The chain links TRBV6-2 or TRBV6-3 to TRBJ2-3; D tentatively fits TRBD1 or TRBD2 (5 bases each). V lost 5 bases to trimming and J lost 0 bases, with 15 bases between them. There are 16 residues in the CDR3. Germline CDR1 and CDR2: MNHEY and SVGEGT. Here the CDR3 DNA reads TGTGCCAGCAGTCAACGGGACGGCTCTAGCACAGATACGCAGTATTTT. This gives the protein CASSQRDGSSTDTQYF.

J is TRBJ2-1 and V is TRBV24-1; TRBD2 might be the D (6 bases). The CDR3 extends over 16 amino acids. Trimming left V 3 bases short and J 4 bases short, with 15 bases between. Per germline, CDR1 KGHDR and CDR2 SFDVKD. CDR3 loop: CATSDPRDSTYNEQFF. The CDR3 coding sequence is TGTGCCACCAGTGATCCTCGGGACTCCACTTACAATGAGCAGTTCTTC.

V is TRBV7-2 and J is TRBJ2-5; no reliable D call. Trimming stripped 6 bases from V and 5 bases from J, with 10 bases between. This CDR3 has 12 residues. CDR1 is SGHTA, CDR2 FQGNSA, per germline. The CDR3 reads CASRSGGETQYF. The DNA for the CDR3 is TGTGCCAGCAGGTCGGGTGGTGAGACCCAGTACTTC. The variable domain in full, with the rest retrieved from reference TRBV7-2 and TRBJ2-5, is GAGVSQSPSNKVTEKGKDVELRCDPISGHTALYWYRQSLGQGLEFLIYFQGNSAPDKSGLPSDRFSAERTGGSVSTLTIQRTQQEDSAVYLCASRSGGETQYFGPGTRLLVL.

This clonotype was counted only a few times. This sequence joins TRBV6-1 and TRBJ2-7; a weak D match, TRBD2 (5 bases). From germline, CDR1 is MNHNS and CDR2 SASEGT. CDR3 length: 11 amino acids. V was shortened by 11 bases and J by 4 bases, with 12 bases between the two germline ends. Here the CDR3 DNA reads TGTGCCGTGCCCGGCGGGTACGAGCAGTACTTC. This translates into CAVPGGYEQYF.

The chain couples TRBV11-3 to TRBJ2-7; 9 bases agree with TRBD1. This CDR3 is 14 amino acids long. V was clipped by 5 bases and J by 5 bases; unmatched bases: 7. Germline V lookup: CDR1 SGHNT, CDR2 YENEEA. The CDR3 loop reads CASSRGQGSNEQYF. Here the CDR3 DNA reads TGTGCCAGCAGCCGAGGACAGGGGAGTAACGAGCAGTACTTC.